The present T cell receptor beta chain was sequenced within a study of control samples from healthy donors and cancer patients. Method: immunoSEQ multiplex PCR; TCRdb's copy keeps in-frame clones and lacks some. The sample includes roughly 80,000 clones, approximately 92% of them seen just once. With 7 bases removed from V and 0 bases from J, the gap between germline ends came to 16 bases. This CDR3 spans 16 amino acids. Germline V CDR1 and CDR2: LNHDA, SQIVND (reference sequence). Sequenced sample: blood. This receptor was obtained from a woman in her fifties or sixties in good health. This chain links TRBV19 with TRBJ1-3; TRBD1 might be the D (5 bases). CDR3 loop: CASIPPGRSSGNTIYF. DNA for the CDR3: TGTGCCAGTATACCTCCGGGGCGGAGCTCTGGAAACACCATATATTTT.